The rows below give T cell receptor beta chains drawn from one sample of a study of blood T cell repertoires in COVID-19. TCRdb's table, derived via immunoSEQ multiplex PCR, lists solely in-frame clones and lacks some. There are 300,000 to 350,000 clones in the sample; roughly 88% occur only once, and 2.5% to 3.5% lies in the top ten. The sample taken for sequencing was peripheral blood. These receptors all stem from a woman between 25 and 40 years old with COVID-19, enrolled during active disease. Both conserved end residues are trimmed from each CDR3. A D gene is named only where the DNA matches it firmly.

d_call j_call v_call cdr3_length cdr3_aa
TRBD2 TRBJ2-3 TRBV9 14 ASSVGGGRGGDTQY
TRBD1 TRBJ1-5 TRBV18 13 ASSTHRGREQPQH
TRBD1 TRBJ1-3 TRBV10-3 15 AIAGGGTGVSGNTIY
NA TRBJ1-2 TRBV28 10 ASSYREWGYT
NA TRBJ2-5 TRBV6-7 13 ASSYSRSPWETQY
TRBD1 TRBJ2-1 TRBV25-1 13 ASSDGDRPTNEQF
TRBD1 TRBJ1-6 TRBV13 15 ASSPGQLSSYNSPLH
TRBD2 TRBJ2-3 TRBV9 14 ASSGTSGPSTDTQY
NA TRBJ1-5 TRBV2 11 ASRDPRDQPQH
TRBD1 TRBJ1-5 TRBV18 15 ASSFYPGQGSNQPQH
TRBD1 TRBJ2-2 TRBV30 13 AWTPPGQEAGELF
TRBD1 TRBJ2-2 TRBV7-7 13 ASSLGGTGTGELF
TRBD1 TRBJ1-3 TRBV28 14 ASSTGQASRGNTIY
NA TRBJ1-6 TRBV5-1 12 ASSLVAYNSPLH
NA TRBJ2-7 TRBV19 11 ASSPGRTYEQY
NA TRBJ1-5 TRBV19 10 ASSQGNQPQH
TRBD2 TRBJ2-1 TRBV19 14 ASSSLLAGAYNEQF
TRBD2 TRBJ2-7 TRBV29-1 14 SVEGGPGLVVGEQY
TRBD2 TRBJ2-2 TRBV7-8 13 ASRSLAGDDGELF
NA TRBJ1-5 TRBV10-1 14 ASSDRTVRGYQPQH
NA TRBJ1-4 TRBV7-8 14 ASSLVGGLTYEKLF
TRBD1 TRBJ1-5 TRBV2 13 ASSGRDRDLEPQH
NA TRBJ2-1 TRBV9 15 ASSVAGGSSSYNEQF
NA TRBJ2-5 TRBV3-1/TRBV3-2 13 ASSQEQGRKETQY
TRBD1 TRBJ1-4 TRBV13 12 ASSLNRGREKLF
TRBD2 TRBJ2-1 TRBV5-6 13 ASTLAGGLYNEQF
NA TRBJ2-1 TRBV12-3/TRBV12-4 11 ASSLGQYNEQF
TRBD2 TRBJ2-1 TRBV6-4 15 ASSATGGRGQSNEQF
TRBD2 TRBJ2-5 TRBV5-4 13 ASSGRVGGGETQY
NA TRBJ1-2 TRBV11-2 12 ASSLEAHNYGYT
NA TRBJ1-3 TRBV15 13 ATSSYRLAGNTIY
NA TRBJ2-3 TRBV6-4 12 ASSDSHLTNTQY
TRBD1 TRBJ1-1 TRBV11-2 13 ASSLSPGGNTEAF
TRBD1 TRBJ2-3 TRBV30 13 AWSTGQGYTDTQY
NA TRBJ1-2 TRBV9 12 ASSVDPGAAGYT
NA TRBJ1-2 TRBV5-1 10 ASSNDSYGYT
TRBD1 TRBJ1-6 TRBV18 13 ASSPTGGENSPLH
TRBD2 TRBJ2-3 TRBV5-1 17 ASSYRLAGTFLSTDTQY
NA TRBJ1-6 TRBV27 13 ASSLAARGTSPLH
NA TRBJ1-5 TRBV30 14 AWSPGLSGASQPQH
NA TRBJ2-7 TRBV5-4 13 ASSLVSGSSYEQY
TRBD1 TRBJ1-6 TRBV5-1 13 ASSLGQGAHSPLH
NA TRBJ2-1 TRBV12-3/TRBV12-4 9 ASTGYNEQF
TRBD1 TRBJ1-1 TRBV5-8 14 ASSNDRGGVNTEAF
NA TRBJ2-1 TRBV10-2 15 ASRDLESLSTYNEQF
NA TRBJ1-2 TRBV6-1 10 ASSEGRTGYT
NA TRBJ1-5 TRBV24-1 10 ATGSQGKPQH
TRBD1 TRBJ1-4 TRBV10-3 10 ATGTGDEKLF
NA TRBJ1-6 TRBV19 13 ASSPQDSFGSPLH
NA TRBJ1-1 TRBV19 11 ASSGTWNTEAF
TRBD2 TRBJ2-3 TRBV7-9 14 ASSFFGLADTDTQY
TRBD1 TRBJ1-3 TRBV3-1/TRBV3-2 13 ASSSSGTGGNTIY
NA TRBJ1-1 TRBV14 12 ASSVGGGLTEAF
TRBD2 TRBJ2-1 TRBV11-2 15 ASSSRLAGDLGNEQF